This TCR beta chain emerged from a study of shared clonotypes between healthy human individuals (TCRdb year 2020). Describing the broader study: Three men and two women, aged 18 to 49 years, made up the cohort. Per donor, three plates each were used for CD4 naive and CD4 memory, two for CD8 naive, and one for CD8 memory. To estimate repertoire size and how much clonotypes are shared between individuals, the study performed deep sequencing of blood TCR repertoires from a few healthy adults. Libraries were prepared and TCR repertoires were sequenced by different laboratories using diverse techniques, in order to increase sequencing depth and limit assay-specific biases. Each donor's leukapheresis produced roughly between roughly 0.85 and 10 billion PBMCs. Paper-wide results and their limitations: Based on pairwise subsampling, the degree of clonotype sharing among donors was expected to be affected by sequencing depth. Incomplete sequencing was indicated by rarefaction of sorted-subset datasets, despite the large sequencing depth. Clonotypes shared by all four sorted-subset donors showed higher generation probabilities than non-shared clonotypes. When several donors were compared, the shared fraction of clonotypes was around 5% for naive CD4, less than 4% for naive CD8, more than 2% for memory CD4, and roughly 0.4% for memory CD8. Sampling was restricted to blood, and TCR repertoires in tissue are likely to differ from TCR repertoires in blood. Because the study included a small number of donors, the genetic and exposure-history diversity represented was limited. Naive subsets generally had larger estimated clonotype richness than memory subsets.

From a lookup of the germline V gene, CDR1 and CDR2 are SGHRS and YFSETQ. The CDR3 holds 17 amino acids from the cysteine to the phenylalanine. Only CDR3 DNA is held: 51 bases, read in frame from base 1. Trimming costs V 0 bases and J 2 bases, and their ends lie 15 bases apart. As regards this clone: Its antigen is currently not known. It has no much larger one-base neighbor in the sample; base qualities were not kept.

Using the deep immunoSEQ assay, TCR CDR3 regions were amplified from genomic DNA by multiplex PCR. Extracted genomic DNA from each cell subset was spread evenly across all wells of several immunoSEQ 96-well plates, with each plate serving as a replicate. For sorted subsets, each replicate PCR was loaded with approximately 0.2 ug genomic DNA, equivalent to about 30,000 T cell genomes. The purified libraries were quantified using a Qubit 3.0 fluorometer, sized with a Bioanalyzer 2100, and then quantified again using the KAPA Library Quantification kit. Each immunoSEQ 96-well plate was sequenced on its own single-read 150-cycle Illumina NextSeq 550 flow cell. As for the original processing: Because the immunoSEQ output included only junctional sequences and no quality scores, the filtering could not be the same as the filtering used for full-length reads. Sequences were annotated with PyIR, a Python wrapper for IgBLAST v1.9, and V/J genes and CDR3 were assigned using IMGT germline references. Reads were removed for weak V/J assignments (E-value above 1e-6), missing CDR3, stop codons, out-of-frame junctions, or ambiguous translated residues. V3J clonotypes were defined by identical inferred V gene, J gene, and CDR3 amino acid sequence. Percentage overlap between repertoires was computed as shared unique clonotypes divided by the size of the smaller repertoire. RTK rarefaction, the Chao1 estimator, and Recon v2.1 estimates of unobserved clonotypes were used to assess repertoire richness. For all TCRbeta clonotypes obtained by the gDNA method from a handful of donors, generation probabilities were computed with OLGA. The table comes from immuneACCESS by way of TCRdb, which keeps in-frame sequences with V and J called. Part of the clones is missing from these tables; in studies checked, under half for an unresolved V gene and the rest for unknown reasons. V and J calls and clone size are given by that table; D and trimming were obtained from the DNA. This sample is represented by some 2 million clones; roughly 94% of them were singletons. Approximately 1.2% of the sample is taken by the ten largest.

CD8 naive samples were obtained by positive selection for CCR7 among CD45RO-negative cells, yielding a CD45RA+CCR7+ population from which TemRA cells were excluded. Donors were healthy HIV-negative adults with no recently reported acute infections or vaccinations. Every donor was a Caucasian adult residing in Nashville, Tennessee, USA. Blood was collected by leukapheresis, and PBMCs were isolated by Ficoll-Histopaque density gradient centrifugation and then cryopreserved in liquid nitrogen vapor phase. Analytical flow cytometry was used to check the purity and quantity of every magnetically sorted T cell population. Each sorted fraction had its genomic DNA isolated and then quantified by UV absorbance on a Nanodrop 2000c.

The TCR sequence derives from a man aged 18 to 30 in good health. The sample taken for sequencing was naive CD8+ T cells sorted from blood. Read against the paper, the sample's cell subset or site label means: CD45RA+CCR7+. The sequence is built from TRBV5-1 and TRBJ1-3, with TRBD1 perhaps the D gene, on 5 matching bases. The encoded CDR3 is CASSLEFPGTPGNTIYF. The DNA reads TGCGCCAGCAGCTTGGAGTTCCCCGGGACTCCTGGAAACACCATATATTTT. The full variable domain, with segments outside the CDR3 supplied by the reference TRBV5-1 and TRBJ1-3 proteins, appears as KAGVTQTPRYLIKTRGQQVTLSCSPISGHRSVSWYQQTPGQGLQFLFEYFSETQRNKGNFPGRFSGRQFSNSRSEMNVSTLELGDSALYLCASSLEFPGTPGNTIYFGEGSWLTVV.